Listed here are 27 T cell receptor beta chains from one sample, sequenced in a study of T cells in Graves' hyperthyroidism and ophthalmopathy. Amplified regions were TCR beta CDR3 sequences from RNA transcripts. A set of HTBI primers served as the primers for a first-round RT-PCR of the TCR CDR3. TCRdb reprocessed the multiplex PCR reads via MiXCR and lists one record per CDR3 protein. The data hold 500,000 to 650,000 distinct CDR3 sequences, with around 13% observed a single time. The source material was blood. These receptors were taken from a woman between 45 and 60 years old with Graves' ophthalmopathy.

The DNA for the CDR3 is TGTGCCAGCAGCCTGATTTCGAACACCGGGGAGCTGTTTTTT. Translation gives CASSLISNTGELFF. The genes are TRBV2 and TRBJ2-2; no clear D. Germline values: CDR1 SNHLY, CDR2 FYNNEI. This CDR3 is 14 amino acids long. The germline V and J ends were trimmed by 6 bases and 0 bases, with 8 bases remaining between them.

This clonotype was counted between two and nine times. V usage is TRBV11-2 and J usage is TRBJ2-4; no definite D call. The CDR3 sequence is 16 residues long. The V and J ends lost 10 bases and 0 bases respectively, with 19 bases between them. CDR1 is SGHAT, CDR2 FQNNGV, per germline. The CDR3 region is CATSPGPWRAKNIQYF. The CDR3 DNA reads as TGTGCCACCTCCCCGGGCCCCTGGCGAGCCAAAAACATTCAGTACTTC. The full variable domain, with the rest looked up from reference TRBV11-2 and TRBJ2-4, is EAGVAQSPRYKIIEKRQSVAFWCNPISGHATLYWYQQILGQGPKLLIQFQNNGVVDDSQLPKDRFSAERLKGVDSTLKIQPAKLEDSAVYLCATSPGPWRAKNIQYFGAGTRLSVL.

In its sample, this clonotype was seen many times. The CDR3 sequence is CASRGIAGGRDTQYF. CDR3 in DNA: TGTGCCAGTAGAGGAATAGCGGGAGGGAGGGATACGCAGTATTTT. The chain carries TRBV28 and TRBJ2-3, with 11 bases that match TRBD2. CDR1 and CDR2 (germline): MDHEN, SYDVKM. The junction had 11 bases not matched to a gene; V was cut back by 9 bases and J by 6 bases. The CDR3 length is 15 residues.

Ten or more counts support this clonotype. The genes are TRBV20-1 and TRBJ1-2, with unresolved D. CDR3 length: 12 residues. The germline V gene has CDR1 DFQATT and CDR2 SNEGSKA (reference sequence). Trimming stripped 8 bases from V and 6 bases from J, with 16 bases between. The CDR3 spells CSPKGFSNGYTF. CDR3 nucleotides: TGCAGTCCGAAAGGGTTTAGTAATGGCTACACCTTC.

Details on this clonotype: A much larger clone is a single base away; this may be a read error. The J gene is TRBJ1-1, the V gene TRBV9, with 9 bases aligning to TRBD1. Trimming cost V 5 bases and J 5 bases; bases outside gene matches: 7. CDR1 and CDR2 (germline): SGDLS, YYNGEE. The CDR3 has 14 residues. CDR3 DNA: TGTGCCAGCAGGTCGGGACAGGGAAGTACTGAAGCTTTCTTT. Translated, it gives CASRSGQGSTEAFF.

Ten or more counts support this clonotype. This rearrangement joins TRBV6-5 to TRBJ1-1; no reliable D call. This CDR3 has 16 amino acids. Germline assignment: CDR1 MNHEY and CDR2 SVGAGI. Trimming cost V 0 bases and J 1 base, with 12 bases left between them. For the CDR3, the DNA is TGTGCCAGCAGTTACTCGTTTACCGTACCGAACACTGAAGCTTTCTTT. It translates to CASSYSFTVPNTEAFF.

In its sample, this clonotype was seen a few times. The rearrangement joins TRBV4-3 to TRBJ1-4, with D possibly TRBD1 on 6 matching bases. Trimming stripped 3 bases from V and 7 bases from J, with 18 bases between. Germline lookup yields CDR1 LGHNA and CDR2 YSLEER. CDR3 length: 16 residues. The CDR3 is CASSHLPQGLAEKLFF. The CDR3 DNA sequence: TGCGCCAGCAGCCATCTACCTCAGGGGCTGGCTGAAAAACTGTTTTTT.

This clonotype was observed at least ten times. V usage is TRBV28 and J usage is TRBJ1-1, with a tentative D call TRBD1 (6 bases). In germline, CDR1 is MDHEN, CDR2 SYDVKM. This CDR3 is built from 14 residues. Trimming removed 3 bases at V and 4 bases at J, with 12 bases between. CDR3 sequence: CASSFTGPATEAFF. CDR3 in DNA: TGTGCCAGCAGTTTTACAGGGCCTGCCACTGAAGCTTTCTTT. The full variable domain, its missing parts supplied by reference TRBV28 and TRBJ1-1, is DVKVTQSSRYLVKRTGEKVFLECVQDMDHENMFWYRQDPGLGLRLIYFSYDVKMKEKGDIPEGYSVSREKKERFSLILESASTNQTSMYLCASSFTGPATEAFFGQGTRLTVV.

This clonotype occurred many times. This chain connects TRBV4-3 to TRBJ2-1, with 8 bases that match TRBD2. Germline assignment: CDR1 LGHNA and CDR2 YSLEER. CDR3 size: 15 residues. With 1 base clipped from V and 6 bases from J, the junction kept 5 bases outside the gene matches. The CDR3 loop reads CASSQVSGNVNEQFF. The CDR3 DNA is TGCGCCAGCAGCCAAGTTAGCGGGAATGTCAATGAGCAGTTCTTC.

The chain has TRBV20-1 and TRBJ2-6; D remains ambiguous. V lost 3 bases and J 0 bases, leaving 6 bases between the germline ends. This CDR3 is 14 amino acids long. Germline CDR1 and CDR2: DFQATT and SNEGSKA (reference sequence). The CDR3 nucleotides are TGCAGTGCTAGGGGTTACTCTGGGGCCAACGTCCTGACTTTC. Translation: CSARGYSGANVLTF.

There are many counts of this clonotype. The J gene is TRBJ2-3, the V gene TRBV3-1; maybe TRBD1 (5 bases). There are 12 residues in the CDR3. CDR1 is LGHDT and CDR2 is YNNKEL in the germline V gene (reference sequence). Trimming left V 3 bases short and J 10 bases short, with 11 bases between. The CDR3 DNA reads TGTGCCAGCAGCCAGACAGCCGCTGCGCAGTATTTT. Translation: CASSQTAAAQYF.

This clonotype appeared many times. The J gene is TRBJ2-1, the V gene TRBV7-9; D assignment may be TRBD1 or TRBD2 (5 bases each). CDR1 SEHNR and CDR2 FQNEAQ come from the germline V gene (reference sequence). The CDR3 consists of 14 residues. The V and J ends lost 6 bases and 8 bases respectively, with 17 bases between them. The CDR3 DNA reads as TGTGCCAGCAGGAGGGGAGATGCCCCCCATGAGCAGTTCTTC. The encoded protein is CASRRGDAPHEQFF.

The CDR3 reads CASSLSSGVNTGELFF. The CDR3 nucleotides are TGCGCCAGCAGCTTGTCCTCGGGAGTGAACACCGGGGAGCTGTTTTTT. V usage is TRBV5-1 and J usage is TRBJ2-2, with D perhaps matching TRBD2 (6 bases). The V and J ends lost 1 base and 1 base respectively, with 11 bases between them. Germline assignment: CDR1 SGHRS and CDR2 YFSETQ. The CDR3 is 16 amino acids.

The gene calls are TRBV5-4 and TRBJ2-1; TRBD2 aligns across 15 bases. There are 17 residues in the CDR3. Germline CDR1 is SGHNT and CDR2 is YYREEE (reference sequence). The V gene end was trimmed by 3 bases and the J gene end by 7 bases; junction bases not matched to a gene: 8. In nucleotides, the CDR3 is TGTGCCAGCAGCTCGCGGACCGGGACTAGCGGGAGGAATGAGCAGTTCTTC. Translating it yields CASSSRTGTSGRNEQFF.

This clonotype was seen at least ten times. V is TRBV30 and J is TRBJ2-1; unclear D gene. The CDR3 is made up of 13 amino acids. Germline V gives CDR1 GTSNPN, CDR2 SVGIG (reference sequence). V was cut by 0 bases and J by 9 bases, with 12 bases left in between. The CDR3 region has the DNA TGTGCCTGGAGTGTTGGCTTCCTCCCTGAGCAGTTCTTC. Protein product: CAWSVGFLPEQFF.

This clonotype turned up a few times. J is TRBJ1-2 and V is TRBV4-1; the D gene is possibly TRBD1 (5 bases). CDR1 is MGHRA, CDR2 YSYEKL, per germline. There are 13 residues in the CDR3. V dropped 1 base and J dropped 7 bases, with 10 bases sitting between them. The CDR3: CASSQVGGGGYTF. CDR3 coding DNA: TGCGCCAGCAGCCAAGTTGGGGGAGGTGGCTACACCTTC.

This clonotype occurred a few times. The chain links TRBV6-1 to TRBJ2-7; D possibly corresponds to TRBD2 (5 bases). V was shortened by 0 bases and J by 4 bases, with 7 bases between the two germline ends. Germline V gives CDR1 MNHNS, CDR2 SASEGT. The CDR3 is 13 amino acids. CDR3 nucleotides: TGTGCCAGCAGTGAAGCTAGCGTATACGAGCAGTACTTC. It codes for CASSEASVYEQYF.

The chain links TRBV28 to TRBJ1-1; D uncertain. The CDR3 totals 15 residues. Germline-derived CDR1 and CDR2 are MDHEN and SYDVKM. Trimming stripped 2 bases from V and 6 bases from J, with 16 bases between. The CDR3 DNA follows: TGTGCCAGCAGTTTACCCGCTCTGGGAGGAGCTGAAGCTTTCTTT. Protein: CASSLPALGGAEAFF.

This clonotype occurred a few times. The gene calls are TRBV9 and TRBJ2-1; D remains unclear. The V gene lost 4 bases and the J gene lost 0 bases, with 14 bases spanning the gap. This CDR3 is 16 amino acids long. Germline values: CDR1 SGDLS, CDR2 YYNGEE. For the CDR3, the DNA is TGTGCCAGCAGCTCCTCCTGGACCCCCTCCTACAATGAGCAGTTCTTC. Protein sequence: CASSSSWTPSYNEQFF.

On this clonotype itself: A single base separates this from a much larger clone, so it may be a read error. V is TRBV28 and J is TRBJ2-7, with D maybe TRBD2 (7 bases). This CDR3 has 15 amino acids. The V end was cut by 5 bases, the J end by 5 bases, with 19 bases between. From germline, CDR1 is MDHEN and CDR2 SYDVKM. DNA for the CDR3: TGTGCCAGCAGTCCTGGGGGGGGCAGGGGCCACGAGCAGTACTTC. This gives the protein CASSPGGGRGHEQYF. The full variable domain, its missing parts supplied by reference TRBV28 and TRBJ2-7, is DVKVTQSSRYLVKRTGEKVFLECVQDMDHENMFWYRQDPGLGLRLIYFSYDVKMKEKGDIPEGYSVSREKKERFSLILESASTNQTSMYLCASSPGGGRGHEQYFGPGTRLTVT.

This clonotype came up many times. The chain carries TRBV30 and TRBJ1-5, with no clear D. The CDR3 has 18 amino acids. The V end was cut by 0 bases, the J end by 5 bases, with 23 bases between. Germline CDR1 GTSNPN, CDR2 SVGIG (reference sequence). The CDR3 nucleotides read TGTGCCTGGAGTGTACAACCCCTCCTCTTGCCTAAGGATCAGCCCCAGCATTTT. Protein: CAWSVQPLLLPKDQPQHF.

This clonotype was recorded many times. This chain uses TRBV28 with TRBJ2-7, with 12 nucleotides matching TRBD2. V gave up 5 bases and J gave up 4 bases; unmatched junction bases: 6. The CDR3 is 15 residues long. Germline lookup yields CDR1 MDHEN and CDR2 SYDVKM. This CDR3 is CASSTLAGGRYEQYF. The DNA of the CDR3 is TGTGCCAGCAGTACACTAGCGGGAGGCCGTTACGAGCAGTACTTC.

This clonotype was observed many times. The rearrangement links TRBV7-2 to TRBJ2-1, with D perhaps TRBD1 or TRBD2 (5 bases each). The CDR3 totals 15 residues. Trimming removed 3 bases from V and 8 bases from J, with 17 bases in between. The germline gives CDR1 SGHTA, CDR2 FQGNSA. CDR3 in DNA: TGTGCCAGCAGCTTCCGGGACCTAGAGTACTATGAGCAGTTCTTC. Amino acids: CASSFRDLEYYEQFF.

Worth noting for this clonotype: A much larger clone sits a single nucleotide away, making a read error possible. The chain carries TRBV2 and TRBJ1-5; 7 bases map to TRBD1. This CDR3 has 14 amino acids. V shed 8 bases, J shed 5 bases, and the junction held 9 bases outside the gene matches. Germline CDR1 reads SNHLY; CDR2 reads FYNNEI. The CDR3 nucleotides are TGTGCCAGCTGTCGCCGACAGGGCTATCAGCCCCAGCATTTT. This codes for CASCRRQGYQPQHF.

The V call is TRBV18, the J call TRBJ1-2, with a weak D call TRBD1 (5 bases). V lost 3 bases and J lost 14, with 13 bases in between. This CDR3 comprises 11 residues. CDR1 KGHSH and CDR2 LQKENI come from the germline V gene. In nucleotides, the CDR3 is TGTGCCAGCTCACCGGCAGGGACCTCGACCTTC. This encodes CASSPAGTSTF.

This rearrangement joins TRBV6-1 to TRBJ2-6; D call uncertain. Germline V gene data show CDR1 as MNHNS and CDR2 as SASEGT. The CDR3 runs to 13 residues. DNA for the CDR3: TGTGCTTCGCACGGCTCTGGGGCCAACGTCCTGACTTTC. Translating gives CASHGSGANVLTF.

This clonotype appeared many times. The rearrangement links TRBV9 to TRBJ1-1; D ambiguous. The V end was cut by 2 bases, the J end by 6 bases, with 23 bases between. CDR3 length: 17 residues. CDR1 is SGDLS and CDR2 is YYNGEE in the germline V gene. The CDR3, as DNA: TGTGCCAGCAGCGTCGCACCCCTGGGAGGGATGGACGCTGAAGCTTTCTTT. Its protein is CASSVAPLGGMDAEAFF.